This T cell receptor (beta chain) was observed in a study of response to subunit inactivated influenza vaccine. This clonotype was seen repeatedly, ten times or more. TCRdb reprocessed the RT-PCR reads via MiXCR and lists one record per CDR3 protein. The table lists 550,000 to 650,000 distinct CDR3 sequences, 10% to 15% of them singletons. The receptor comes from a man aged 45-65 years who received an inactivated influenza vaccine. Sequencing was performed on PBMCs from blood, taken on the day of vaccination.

The CDR3 loop is CASSLADRRYEQYF. The CDR3 region has the DNA TGCGCCAGCAGCTTGGCTGACAGGAGATACGAGCAGTACTTC. The gene calls are TRBV5-1 and TRBJ2-7; possible D gene TRBD1, 6 bases. Germline V lookup: CDR1 SGHRS, CDR2 YFSETQ. This CDR3 has 14 amino acids. With 0 bases removed from V and 4 bases from J, the gap between germline ends came to 11 bases.